This T cell receptor beta chain stems from a study of patients and donors after allogeneic stem cell transplantation. One entry per CDR3 protein, called by TCRdb with MiXCR from the RT-PCR reads. Among about 15,000 distinct CDR3 sequences listed, approximately 25% were seen once. Trimming stripped 2 bases from V and 4 bases from J, with 9 bases between. This CDR3 comprises 13 residues. Germline V lookup: CDR1 SGHRS, CDR2 YFSETQ. The specimen was blood, either unsorted or a sorted T cell fraction (not recorded which). This sequence originates from a human donor who was either an allogeneic HSCT recipient or a stem cell or donor lymphocyte infusion donor (not recorded which). It is not recorded whose cells these are; they may come from a transplant donor. The V and J genes are TRBV5-1 and TRBJ1-1, with D perhaps matching TRBD1 (5 bases). The CDR3: CASSFWQGTEAFF. Here the CDR3 DNA reads TGCGCCAGCAGCTTTTGGCAGGGCACTGAAGCTTTCTTT.